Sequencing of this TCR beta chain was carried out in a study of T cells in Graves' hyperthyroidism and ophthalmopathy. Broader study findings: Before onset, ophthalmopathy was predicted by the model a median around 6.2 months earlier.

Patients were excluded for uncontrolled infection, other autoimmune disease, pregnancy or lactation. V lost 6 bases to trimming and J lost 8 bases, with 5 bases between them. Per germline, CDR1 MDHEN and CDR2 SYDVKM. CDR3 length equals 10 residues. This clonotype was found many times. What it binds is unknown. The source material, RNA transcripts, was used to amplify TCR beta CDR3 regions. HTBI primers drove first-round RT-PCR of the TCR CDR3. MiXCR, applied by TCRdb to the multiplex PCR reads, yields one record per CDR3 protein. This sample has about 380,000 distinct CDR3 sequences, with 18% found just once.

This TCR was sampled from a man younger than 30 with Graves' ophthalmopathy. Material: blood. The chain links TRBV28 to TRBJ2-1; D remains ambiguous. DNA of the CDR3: TGTGCCAGCAGCTCAGATGAGCAGTTCTTC. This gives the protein CASSSDEQFF.